This T cell receptor (beta chain) was recorded in a study of blood T cell repertoires in COVID-19. TCRdb's copy holds only in-frame clones and misses some; the assay was immunoSEQ multiplex PCR. The table has approximately 220,000 clones, 80% to 90% seen once. V was cut by 4 bases and J by 2 bases, with 19 bases left in between. Germline V gene sequence: CDR1 SGHDT, CDR2 YYEEEE. The CDR3 has 16 amino acids. Sample: PBMCs or T cells enriched from blood (not recorded which). The sequence derives from a woman in her 40s who had been exposed to COVID-19. This chain joins TRBV5-6 and TRBJ2-7, with D tentatively TRBD1 (7 bases). The CDR3 bases are TGTGCCAGCAGCGCAACAGGGGCGGGATCTCCCTACGAGCAGTACTTC. Its protein product is CASSATGAGSPYEQYF. Based on the CDR3 plus reference TRBV5-6 and TRBJ2-7, the full variable domain is DAGVTQSPTHLIKTRGQQVTLRCSPKSGHDTVSWYQQALGQGPQFIFQYYEEEERQRGNFPDRFSGHQFPNYSSELNVNALLLGDSALYLCASSATGAGSPYEQYFGPGTRLTVT.